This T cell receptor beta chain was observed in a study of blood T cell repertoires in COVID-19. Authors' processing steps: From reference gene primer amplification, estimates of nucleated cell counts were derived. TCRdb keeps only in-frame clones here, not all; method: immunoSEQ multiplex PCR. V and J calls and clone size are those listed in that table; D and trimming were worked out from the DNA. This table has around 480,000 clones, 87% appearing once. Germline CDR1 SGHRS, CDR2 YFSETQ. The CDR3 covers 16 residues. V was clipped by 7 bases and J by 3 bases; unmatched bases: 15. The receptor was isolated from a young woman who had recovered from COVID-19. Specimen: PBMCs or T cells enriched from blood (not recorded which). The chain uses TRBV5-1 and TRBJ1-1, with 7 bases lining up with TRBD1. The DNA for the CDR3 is TGCGCCAGCTCACCAGCAGGGGGATGGGAGGACACTGAAGCTTTCTTT. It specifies CASSPAGGWEDTEAFF.